Presented here are 2 T cell receptor beta chains from one specimen sequenced in a study of blood T cell repertoires in COVID-19. Clones were read by immunoSEQ multiplex PCR, and TCRdb kept only the in-frame ones, dropping some. The profile covers nearly 250,000 clones, with about 80% appearing a single time and under 2% taken by the ten largest. The material sequenced was peripheral blood. The receptor set was obtained from an elderly woman with acute or convalescent COVID-19.

Concerning this clone itself: The same CDR3 can be traced to other DNA sequences in this sample. The CDR3 sequence: CASSPGQVYNEQFF. The CDR3 bases are TGTGCCAGCTCACCGGGACAGGTGTACAATGAGCAGTTCTTC. The chain uses TRBV18 and TRBJ2-1; TRBD1 aligns across 8 bases. V dropped 3 bases and J dropped 4; count of bases not matched to a gene: 2. The CDR3 loop spans 14 amino acids. Germline CDR1 and CDR2: KGHSH and LQKENI. The full variable domain, with the rest looked up from reference TRBV18 and TRBJ2-1, is NAGVMQNPRHLVRRRGQEARLRCSPMKGHSHVYWYRQLPEEGLKFMVYLQKENIIDESGMPKERFSAEFPKEGPSILRIQQVVRGDSAAYFCASSPGQVYNEQFFGPGTRLTVL.

This clone has only one observation. The J gene is TRBJ1-1, the V gene TRBV7-9; possibly TRBD1 for D (5 bases). V was clipped by 4 bases and J by 4 bases, with 10 bases between them. The length of the CDR3 is 13 residues. Looked up from germline, CDR1 is SEHNR and CDR2 is FQNEAQ (reference sequence). DNA of the CDR3: TGTGCCAGCAGCTGGGCCGGGGGCACTGAAGCTTTCTTT. Its protein product is CASSWAGGTEAFF. The whole variable domain, remainder taken from reference TRBV7-9 and TRBJ1-1, is DTGVSQNPRHKITKRGQNVTFRCDPISEHNRLYWYRQTLGQGPEFLTYFQNEAQLEKSRLLSDRFSAERPKGSFSTLEIQRTEQGDSAMYLCASSWAGGTEAFFGQGTRLTVV.